One sample yielded the 15 T cell receptor beta chains listed below, sequenced in a study of blood T cells in healthy people across ages (dated by TCRdb to about 2015). Preparation of the library involved 5' RACE. Sequencing was performed on an Illumina HiSeq 2500. A second PCR of roughly 7 to 11 cycles was run with a J-beta primer mix and a sample-barcoded 5' primer. TCRdb took the public reads, trimmed them with fastp at Q25, ran MiXCR for clone calling and kept in-frame beta chains. Entries are consolidated by CDR3 protein sequence, retaining the most common genes and DNA. A total of about 570,000 distinct CDR3 sequences appear in this sample, roughly 29% of them only once. Roughly 18% of the sample is taken by the ten largest. Sample: blood. These receptors were collected from a woman in her 70s in good health.

The V call is TRBV24-1, the J call TRBJ2-3, with 9 bases lining up with TRBD1. The CDR3 is 15 amino acids. Per the germline V gene, CDR1 is KGHDR and CDR2 is SFDVKD. V gave up 6 bases and J gave up 6 bases; unmatched junction bases: 9. This CDR3 is CATSPGQGRADTQYF. In DNA form, the CDR3 reads TGTGCCACCAGTCCGGGACAGGGCAGGGCCGATACGCAGTATTTT.

A few counts support this clonotype. The chain couples TRBV24-1 to TRBJ2-5; D unresolved. V gave up 3 bases and J gave up 3 bases, with 10 bases separating them. Germline V gives CDR1 KGHDR, CDR2 SFDVKD. This CDR3 spans 14 amino acids. In DNA, the CDR3 is TGTGCCACCAGTGATGGCGGATCTAAAGAGACCCAGTACTTC. Residues: CATSDGGSKETQYF.

This clonotype was seen a few times. The rearrangement uses TRBV6-5 and TRBJ1-3; 9 bases are shared with TRBD1. V shed 0 bases and J 4 bases; nucleotides not matched to a gene: 4. The germline gives CDR1 MNHEY, CDR2 SVGAGI. The CDR3 runs 16 residues. The CDR3 protein is CASSYSRTGEGNTIYF. Here the CDR3 DNA reads TGTGCCAGCAGTTACTCCCGGACAGGGGAAGGAAACACCATATATTTT.

This clonotype was seen a few times. V and J are TRBV7-6 and TRBJ1-4, with 9 bases aligning to TRBD1. CDR1 is SGHVS and CDR2 is FNYEAQ in the germline V gene. Unmatched junction bases numbered 17, after V lost 3 bases and J lost 0 bases. This CDR3 spans 21 amino acids. CDR3 region: CASSLTGQGSSLSATNEKLFF. CDR3 in DNA: TGTGCCAGCAGCTTGACGGGACAGGGAAGCTCCCTTAGTGCAACTAATGAAAAACTGTTTTTT.

The genes are TRBV9 and TRBJ2-1; 7 bases agree with TRBD1. CDR1 and CDR2 from the germline V gene are SGDLS and YYNGEE. J lost 3 bases, V lost 4 bases, and 10 bases had no gene match. The CDR3 contains 16 residues. Here the CDR3 reads CASSPNVGGNYNEQFF. CDR3 nucleotides: TGTGCCAGCAGCCCGAATGTAGGGGGCAACTACAATGAGCAGTTCTTC.

The chain employs TRBV7-2 and TRBJ1-1, with D possibly matching TRBD1 (5 bases). The CDR3 spans 15 residues. Looked up from germline, CDR1 is SGHTA and CDR2 is FQGNSA. V was shortened by 5 bases and J by 0 bases, with 13 bases between the two germline ends. Written as DNA, the CDR3 is TGTGCCAGCAGCCTCCGCCAGGGCATGAACACTGAAGCTTTCTTT. It encodes CASSLRQGMNTEAFF.

This rearrangement joins TRBV3-1 to TRBJ1-4; D is perhaps TRBD1 (5 bases). Trimming pared 5 bases from V and 8 bases from J, leaving 12 bases between. Germline V gene sequence: CDR1 LGHDT, CDR2 YNNKEL (reference sequence). The CDR3 sequence is 13 residues long. CDR3 sequence: CASSSGDGEKLFF. CDR3 nucleotide sequence: TGTGCCAGCAGCTCTGGGGACGGGGAAAAACTGTTTTTT.

The chain combines TRBV4-3 with TRBJ1-1; D may be TRBD1 (6 bases). The CDR3 has 17 amino acids. V shed 1 base and J shed 0 bases, with 15 bases lying between them. Germline V CDR1 and CDR2: LGHNA, YSLEER. This CDR3 is CASSQANRQGLNTEAFF. The CDR3 DNA reads TGCGCCAGCAGCCAAGCCAACCGTCAGGGGCTGAACACTGAAGCTTTCTTT.

This chain connects TRBV7-2 to TRBJ2-5, with a possible D match to TRBD2 (7 bases). CDR3 size: 15 residues. Trimming shortened V by 4 bases and J by 3 bases, and 15 bases separated the two germline ends. CDR1 is SGHTA, CDR2 FQGNSA, per germline. The CDR3 nucleotides are TGTGCCAGCAGCTCCTCCGGGGGGCTCAAAGAGACCCAGTACTTC. Translation: CASSSSGGLKETQYF.

This chain connects TRBV6-1 to TRBJ1-5; 9 nucleotides line up with TRBD1. The germline V gene encodes CDR1 MNHNS and CDR2 SASEGT. Trimming at V came to 3 bases and at J to 2 bases, leaving 2 bases not matched to a gene. The length of the CDR3 is 15 residues. Here the CDR3 DNA reads TGTGCCAGCAGTGAGACAGGGGGGCGCAATCAGCCCCAGCATTTT. It codes for CASSETGGRNQPQHF.

This clonotype has only a few counts. The chain has TRBV20-1 and TRBJ2-1; 7 nucleotides align to TRBD2. Trimming at V came to 3 bases and at J to 4 bases, leaving 9 bases not matched to a gene. This CDR3 has 15 residues. CDR1 and CDR2 from the germline V gene are DFQATT and SNEGSKA (reference sequence). In DNA form, the CDR3 reads TGCAGTGCTAGTCCTAACGGACTAGTGTACAATGAGCAGTTCTTC. Its translation: CSASPNGLVYNEQFF.

This clonotype showed up many times. V gene TRBV7-2 combines with J gene TRBJ2-1; D remains ambiguous. There are 16 residues in the CDR3. CDR1 is SGHTA and CDR2 is FQGNSA in the germline V gene. The ends were cut back, 1 base at V and 4 bases at J, with 14 bases in the middle. This chain's CDR3 is CASSLGRQLGYNEQFF. The CDR3, as DNA: TGTGCCAGCAGCTTAGGGAGACAACTGGGTTACAATGAGCAGTTCTTC.

This chain joins TRBV4-2 and TRBJ1-4; D is uncertain. The CDR3 is made up of 16 amino acids. V lost 0 bases to trimming and J lost 3 bases, with 11 bases between them. Looked up from germline, CDR1 is LGHNA and CDR2 is YNFKEQ. The CDR3 DNA reads as TGTGCCAGCAGCCAAGATCGCGGGCTCCCTAATGAAAAACTGTTTTTT. Protein sequence: CASSQDRGLPNEKLFF.

In its sample, this clonotype was seen many times. This chain links TRBV4-3 with TRBJ2-1; 9 bases agree with TRBD2. V gave up 5 bases and J gave up 7 bases; unmatched junction bases: 12. Germline lookup yields CDR1 LGHNA and CDR2 YSLEER. The CDR3 spans 16 residues. The CDR3: CASSYSMGGGANEQFF. CDR3 bases: TGCGCCAGCAGCTACTCTATGGGCGGGGGGGCAAATGAGCAGTTCTTC.

This clonotype was detected only a few times. The rearrangement uses TRBV12-3 or TRBV12-4 and TRBJ2-5; no clear D. The CDR3 runs to 13 residues. V was trimmed by 6 bases and J by 3 bases, leaving 11 bases between them. CDR3 sequence reads: CASRRAPEETQYF. For the CDR3, the DNA is TGTGCCAGCAGGCGCGCCCCAGAAGAGACCCAGTACTTC.